The 7 T cell receptor beta chains below were found in one sample sequenced in a study of blood T cell repertoires in COVID-19. Produced via immunoSEQ multiplex PCR; TCRdb's table is partial and in-frame only. The sample lists 98,000 or so clones; around 82% were seen once. The sample taken for sequencing was peripheral blood. These receptors were taken from a man in his 60s with acute or convalescent COVID-19.

J is TRBJ2-2 and V is TRBV2; TRBD2 is a possible D gene (6 bases). The V end lost 8 bases, the J end lost 3 bases, and 10 bases lay between the germline ends. This CDR3 region has 13 residues. Germline lookup yields CDR1 SNHLY and CDR2 FYNNEI. Here the CDR3 reads CASGTSYTGELFF. In DNA form, the CDR3 reads TGTGCCAGCGGGACTTCCTACACCGGGGAGCTGTTTTTT.

With respect to this clone: This sample includes further DNA sequences coding for the same CDR3. The genes are TRBV5-6 and TRBJ2-7, with TRBD1 matching 8 bases. Germline V gene data show CDR1 as SGHDT and CDR2 as YYEEEE. This CDR3 spans 14 amino acids. Germline trimming cut 0 bases from V and 3 bases from J; bases unmatched to any gene: 2. This chain's CDR3 is CASSLGQGNYEQYF. DNA for the CDR3: TGTGCCAGCAGCTTGGGACAGGGGAACTACGAGCAGTACTTC.

On this clone: The same CDR3 also results from other DNA sequences found in this sample. This rearrangement joins TRBV5-1 to TRBJ1-5; 10 bases fit TRBD1. The V and J ends lost 4 bases and 5 bases, in that order; junction bases with no gene match: 3. The germline V gene encodes CDR1 SGHRS and CDR2 YFSETQ. This CDR3 is 14 amino acids long. CDR3 sequence (DNA): TGCGCCAGCAGCCTAGGACAGGGGGATCAGCCCCAGCATTTT. As protein: CASSLGQGDQPQHF.

V and J are TRBV5-1 and TRBJ2-3; TRBD2 aligns across 9 bases. The CDR3 is 16 amino acids. The V and J ends lost 4 bases and 0 bases, in that order; junction bases with no gene match: 6. CDR1 is SGHRS and CDR2 is YFSETQ in the germline V gene. Written as DNA, the CDR3 is TGCGCCAGCAGCCCGCGGGGGGGACTAAGCACAGATACGCAGTATTTT. This sequence encodes CASSPRGGLSTDTQYF.

This clone was recorded only once. The chain recombines TRBV5-6 with TRBJ2-7; 7 bases agree with TRBD1. Germline loops: CDR1 SGHDT, CDR2 YYEEEE. Germline trimming cut 1 base from V and 4 bases from J; bases unmatched to any gene: 5. The CDR3 length is 14 residues. The CDR3 DNA is TGTGCCAGCAGCTTGCGAGGGGGCGGGTACGAGCAGTACTTC. Amino acid sequence: CASSLRGGGYEQYF.

The genes are TRBV7-6 and TRBJ2-3, with 7 bases lining up with TRBD2. Germline CDR1 is SGHVS and CDR2 is FNYEAQ. J gave up 0 bases and V 5 bases, and 8 bases lay outside the gene matches. The CDR3 length is 16 residues. The CDR3 loop is CASSPQAGYSTDTQYF. In DNA form, the CDR3 reads TGTGCCAGCAGCCCCCAAGCGGGGTATAGCACAGATACGCAGTATTTT.

This chain connects TRBV5-3 to TRBJ2-2; possible D gene TRBD2, 5 bases. TRBV5-3 counts as an open reading frame of uncertain function. V was cut by 0 bases and J by 0 bases, with 21 bases left in between. The CDR3 is 20 amino acids. The CDR3, as DNA: TGTGCCAGAAGCTTGGCCGGGAAGTACCCTCTTCATTCGAACACCGGGGAGCTGTTTTTT. Its translation is CARSLAGKYPLHSNTGELFF.